Listed here are 18 T cell receptor beta chains from one sample, sequenced in a study of T cells in localized non-small cell lung cancer (dated by TCRdb to the early 2020s). Libraries were made using the immunoSEQ multiplex PCR assay. This immuneACCESS table, as held by TCRdb, lists in-frame sequences with V and J called but not all clones. Of the missing ones, under half trace to an unresolved V gene in checked studies; the others have no known cause. A total of 100,000 to 150,000 clones appear in this sample, roughly nine tenths of them only once. Clones ranked in the top ten supply over 1.5% of the sample. Sequencing was performed on peripheral blood, taken before any cancer treatment. These receptors were obtained from a female donor aged 60 or older with stage I lung adenocarcinoma.

The rearrangement uses TRBV7-3 and TRBJ2-1; D is undetermined. The CDR3 is made up of 13 amino acids. V dropped 4 bases and J dropped 4 bases, with 8 bases sitting between them. CDR1 is SGHTA and CDR2 is FQGTGA in the germline V gene. The CDR3 spells CASSSPVYNEQFF. In DNA, the CDR3 is TGTGCCAGCAGCTCGCCAGTTTACAATGAGCAGTTCTTC.

The chain couples TRBV12-5 to TRBJ2-4; no firm D call. This CDR3 region has 14 residues. Germline V gene lookup returns CDR1 LGHNT and CDR2 FRNRAP. The V gene lost 1 base and the J gene lost 0 bases, with 4 bases spanning the gap. CDR3 amino acids: CASGLGLAKNIQYF. The DNA of the CDR3 is TGTGCTAGTGGTTTGGGACTAGCCAAAAACATTCAGTACTTC. The full variable domain, completed using reference TRBV12-5 and TRBJ2-4, is DARVTQTPRHKVTEMGQEVTMRCQPILGHNTVFWYRQTMMQGLELLAYFRNRAPLDDSGMPKDRFSAEMPDATLATLKIQPSEPRDSAVYFCASGLGLAKNIQYFGAGTRLSVL.

The chain uses TRBV30 and TRBJ1-1; D ambiguous. The germline V and J ends were trimmed by 4 bases and 6 bases, with 12 bases remaining between them. The germline CDR1 and CDR2 sequences are GTSNPN and SVGIG (reference sequence). The CDR3 covers 12 residues. CDR3 protein: CAWILDGSEAFF. CDR3 nucleotides: TGTGCCTGGATTTTGGACGGCTCTGAAGCTTTCTTT.

J is TRBJ2-5 and V is TRBV6-1; no reliable D call. This CDR3 region has 15 residues. Germline V gives CDR1 MNHNS, CDR2 SASEGT. V was cut by 7 bases and J by 5 bases, with 20 bases left in between. The CDR3 is CASIHGNRVGETQYF. The CDR3 nucleotides are TGTGCCAGCATTCATGGGAACCGGGTAGGGGAGACCCAGTACTTC.

The J gene is TRBJ1-2, the V gene TRBV30, with D possibly TRBD1 on 5 matching bases. Trimming took off 2 bases at V and 4 bases at J, with 8 bases between the two ends. CDR3 length: 12 amino acids. Per the germline V gene, CDR1 is GTSNPN and CDR2 is SVGIG (reference sequence). CDR3 sequence (DNA): TGTGCCTGGAGTATTGACAGCTATGGCTACACCTTC. As protein: CAWSIDSYGYTF. Complete variable domain (other parts from reference TRBV30 and TRBJ1-2): SQTIHQWPATLVQPVGSPLSLECTVEGTSNPNLYWYRQAAGRGLQLLFYSVGIGQISSEVPQNLSASRPQDRQFILSSKKLLLSDSGFYLCAWSIDSYGYTFGSGTRLTVV.

V is TRBV2 and J is TRBJ2-2, with 7 bases that match TRBD2. In germline, CDR1 is SNHLY, CDR2 FYNNEI. This CDR3 is built from 16 residues. J gave up 3 bases and V 2 bases, and 6 bases lay outside the gene matches. The CDR3 bases are TGTGCCAGCAGTGAATCGGTGGGAGGGTACACCGGGGAGCTGTTTTTT. It specifies CASSESVGGYTGELFF.

This CDR3 is CASRDRSGGVCEQYF. The CDR3 DNA reads as TGTGCAAGTCGCGATAGATCCGGAGGGGTGTGCGAGCAGTACTTC. V and J are TRBV12-2 and TRBJ2-7; TRBD2, the table's D call, lacks a check against the DNA. TRBV12-2 has pseudogene status. This CDR3 has 15 amino acids.

Written as DNA, the CDR3 is TGTGCCAGCAGTTTGGGTAGAGCATACGAGCAGTACTTC. Encoded protein: CASSLGRAYEQYF. The chain carries TRBV27 and TRBJ2-7; D is undetermined. Germline CDR1 is MNHEY and CDR2 is SMNVEV (reference sequence). The CDR3 is made up of 13 amino acids. Trimming removed 3 bases at V and 4 bases at J, with 10 bases between.

J is TRBJ2-1 and V is TRBV2; 10 positions match TRBD2. Per the germline V gene, CDR1 is SNHLY and CDR2 is FYNNEI. V lost 8 bases to trimming and J lost 8 bases; unmatched junction nucleotides: 0. The CDR3 is 11 amino acids. The CDR3 coding sequence is TGTGCCAGCCTAGCGGGAGATGAGCAGTTCTTC. Encoded protein: CASLAGDEQFF.

This chain uses TRBV27 with TRBJ2-5; D might be TRBD2 (6 bases). This CDR3 contains 17 residues. Germline assignment: CDR1 MNHEY and CDR2 SMNVEV (reference sequence). Trimming took 6 bases from V and 4 from J, leaving 24 bases between them. CDR3 sequence: CASRNYPGDPGGETQYF. The CDR3 DNA reads TGTGCCAGCAGGAATTATCCGGGGGATCCGGGTGGAGAGACCCAGTACTTC.

The rearrangement links TRBV7-3 to TRBJ2-7; TRBD1 agrees at 8 bases. Germline CDR1 reads SGHTA; CDR2 reads FQGTGA. The CDR3 runs to 13 residues. Unmatched junction bases numbered 7, after V lost 5 bases and J lost 7 bases. The chain's CDR3 is CASSMQGAIEQYF. Written as DNA, the CDR3 is TGTGCCAGCAGCATGCAGGGGGCAATTGAGCAGTACTTC. Variable domain in full (rest from reference TRBV7-3 and TRBJ2-7): GAGVSQTPSNKVTEKGKYVELRCDPISGHTALYWYRQSLGQGPEFLIYFQGTGAADDSGLPNDRFFAVRPEGSVSTLKIQRTERGDSAVYLCASSMQGAIEQYFGPGTRLTVT.

This sequence joins TRBV6-1 and TRBJ1-2; D not resolved. V lost 0 bases to trimming and J lost 3 bases, with 11 bases between them. Germline CDR1 MNHNS, CDR2 SASEGT. The CDR3 consists of 15 residues. The CDR3 spells CASSEAGQPYYGYTF. For the CDR3, the DNA is TGTGCCAGCAGTGAAGCTGGTCAGCCTTACTATGGCTACACCTTC.

This clone is a singleton in its sample. The chain carries TRBV11-3 and TRBJ2-1; D is undetermined. The CDR3 extends over 15 amino acids. CDR1 and CDR2 (germline): SGHNT, YENEEA. V lost 6 bases and J 6 bases, leaving 18 bases between the germline ends. CDR3 nucleotide sequence: TGTGCCAGCAGTTACGGCCGTAGGAGCGCCAATGAGCAGTTCTTC. Amino acids: CASSYGRRSANEQFF. Full variable domain (rest looked up from reference TRBV11-3 and TRBJ2-1): EAGVVQSPRYKIIEKKQPVAFWCNPISGHNTLYWYLQNLGQGPELLIRYENEEAVDDSQLPKDRFSAERLKGVDSTLKIQPAELGDSAVYLCASSYGRRSANEQFFGPGTRLTVL.

This clone was counted once. This chain joins TRBV5-6 and TRBJ2-4, with D tentatively TRBD2 (6 bases). CDR3 length: 14 amino acids. V was trimmed by 4 bases and J by 8 bases, leaving 16 bases between them. Germline CDR1 and CDR2: SGHDT and YYEEEE. The CDR3 coding sequence is TGTGCCAGCAGCCCTCGTGGGCGCGGGGACATTCAGTACTTC. The encoded protein is CASSPRGRGDIQYF. Together with reference TRBV5-6 and TRBJ2-4, the CDR3 gives the full variable domain: DAGVTQSPTHLIKTRGQQVTLRCSPKSGHDTVSWYQQALGQGPQFIFQYYEEEERQRGNFPDRFSGHQFPNYSSELNVNALLLGDSALYLCASSPRGRGDIQYFGAGTRLSVL.

The sample holds many counts of this clone. V gene TRBV9 combines with J gene TRBJ1-1; TRBD1 matches 7 bases. Germline V gives CDR1 SGDLS, CDR2 YYNGEE. The CDR3 extends over 16 amino acids. After removal of 4 bases from V and 0 bases from J, the junction contained 9 bases not matched to a gene. CDR3 bases: TGTGCCAGCAGCTTCGGAACAGGGGCGGTGAACACTGAAGCTTTCTTT. Its protein product is CASSFGTGAVNTEAFF.

The V call is TRBV30, the J call TRBJ1-2, with D unclear. V was pared by 5 bases and J by 4 bases, with 20 bases between. Germline V CDR1 and CDR2: GTSNPN, SVGIG (reference sequence). CDR3 length: 15 residues. CDR3 sequence (DNA): TGTGCCTGGTTACTGCGTCCGGGATCCGTCTATGGCTACACCTTC. As protein: CAWLLRPGSVYGYTF.

J is TRBJ2-7 and V is TRBV7-9; D is unresolved. The CDR3 has 13 amino acids. Germline CDR1 reads SEHNR; CDR2 reads FQNEAQ (reference sequence). The V gene lost 5 bases and the J gene lost 9 bases, with 17 bases spanning the gap. The CDR3 spells CASSPVVLAGQYF. CDR3 coding DNA: TGTGCCAGCAGCCCCGTGGTACTCGCAGGGCAGTACTTC.

The V gene is TRBV9, the J gene TRBJ1-1; no clear D. Germline loops: CDR1 SGDLS, CDR2 YYNGEE. Trimming took off 0 bases at V and 3 bases at J, with 9 bases between the two ends. The CDR3 is 14 residues long. The CDR3 DNA follows: TGTGCCAGCAGCGTAGGGGTGGGGTACACTGAAGCTTTCTTT. It codes for CASSVGVGYTEAFF.